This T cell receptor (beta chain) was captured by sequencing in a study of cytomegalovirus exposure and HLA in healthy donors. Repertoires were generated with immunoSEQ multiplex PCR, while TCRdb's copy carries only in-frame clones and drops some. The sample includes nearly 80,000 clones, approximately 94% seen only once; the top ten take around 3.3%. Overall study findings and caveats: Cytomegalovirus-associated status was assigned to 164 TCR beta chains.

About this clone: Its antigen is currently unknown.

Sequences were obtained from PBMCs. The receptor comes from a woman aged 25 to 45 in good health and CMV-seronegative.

The CDR3 sequence is CASSTGVWGTEAFF. The CDR3 bases are TGTGCCAGCAGTACAGGGGTATGGGGCACTGAAGCTTTCTTT. The genes are TRBV28 and TRBJ1-1; 7 bases align to TRBD1. With 5 bases clipped from V and 4 bases from J, the junction kept 7 bases outside the gene matches. Per germline, CDR1 MDHEN and CDR2 SYDVKM. The CDR3 totals 14 residues.